This entry concerns a single T cell receptor (beta chain). Its antigen remains unknown. Germline CDR1 and CDR2: SNHLY and FYNNEI. Trimming removed 3 bases from V and 2 bases from J; junction bases left unmatched: 3. This CDR3 contains 14 residues. The treatment: around 19 received Ad26.COV2.S at low or high dose, single or two shots; several received placebo; per-sample allocation not given. Samples were taken on day 63 after the first vaccine or placebo injection. These data belong to a study of Ad26.COV2.S vaccination and SARS-CoV-2 variants. Study information: As a participant in COV1001, the donor was in the Ad26.COV2.S trial arm.

Whole-study findings and limits: Reported findings describe substantial breadth in spike-specific CD8+ and CD4+ T cell responses following vaccination. Vaccinees displayed broader spike-specific TCR repertoires than placebo recipients.

The data were produced by immunoSEQ multiplex PCR, yet TCRdb's version contains in-frame clones alone and is incomplete. The sample shows 300,000 to 500,000 clones, 80% to 90% of them seen only once. This TCR was recovered from a person aged 18-60 years who received the Ad26.COV2.S COVID-19 vaccine or a placebo. The chain links TRBV2 to TRBJ1-1, with 7 bases that match TRBD1. The specimen was peripheral blood, collected in a trial of Ad26.COV2.S vaccine versus placebo. The CDR3 DNA follows: TGTGCCAGCAGTGAGGACAGGAGTAACACTGAAGCTTTCTTT. Residues: CASSEDRSNTEAFF.